This TCR beta chain came from a study of OX40 agonist ivuxolimab in advanced cancers. The CDR3 totals 13 residues. CDR1 and CDR2 (germline): GTSNPN, SVGIG (reference sequence). V lost 3 bases and J lost 9; bases outside the gene matches: 7. This clone appeared once. The method was immunoSEQ multiplex PCR; TCRdb's version includes in-frame clones alone and lacks a portion of them. Among about 76,000 clones listed, 65% to 90% were seen once. The origin of this receptor is an adult with an advanced solid tumor such as melanoma, head and neck, liver or kidney cancer. The chain combines TRBV30 with TRBJ2-1, with TRBD1 identical over 8 bases. The sequenced sample was CD4+ or CD8+ T cells sorted from blood, obtained in a trial of the OX40 agonist ivuxolimab. The DNA of the CDR3 is TGTGCCTGGAGCCTCGACAGGGGCGGTGAGCAGTTCTTC. The encoded protein is CAWSLDRGGEQFF.